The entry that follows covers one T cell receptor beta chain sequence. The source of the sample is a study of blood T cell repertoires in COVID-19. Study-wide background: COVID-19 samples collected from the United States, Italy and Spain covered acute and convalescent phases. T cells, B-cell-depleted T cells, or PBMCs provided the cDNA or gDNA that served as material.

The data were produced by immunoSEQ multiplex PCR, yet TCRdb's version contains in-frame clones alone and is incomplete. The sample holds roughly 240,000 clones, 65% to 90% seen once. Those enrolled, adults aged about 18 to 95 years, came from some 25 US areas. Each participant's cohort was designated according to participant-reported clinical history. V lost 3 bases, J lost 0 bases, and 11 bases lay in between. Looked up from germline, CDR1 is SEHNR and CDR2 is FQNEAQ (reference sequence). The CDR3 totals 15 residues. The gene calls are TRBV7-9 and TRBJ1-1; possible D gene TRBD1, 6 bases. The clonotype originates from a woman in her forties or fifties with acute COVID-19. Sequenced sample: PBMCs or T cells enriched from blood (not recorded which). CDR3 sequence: CASSFGGRVNTEAFF. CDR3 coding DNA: TGTGCCAGCAGCTTTGGGGGCAGGGTGAACACTGAAGCTTTCTTT.